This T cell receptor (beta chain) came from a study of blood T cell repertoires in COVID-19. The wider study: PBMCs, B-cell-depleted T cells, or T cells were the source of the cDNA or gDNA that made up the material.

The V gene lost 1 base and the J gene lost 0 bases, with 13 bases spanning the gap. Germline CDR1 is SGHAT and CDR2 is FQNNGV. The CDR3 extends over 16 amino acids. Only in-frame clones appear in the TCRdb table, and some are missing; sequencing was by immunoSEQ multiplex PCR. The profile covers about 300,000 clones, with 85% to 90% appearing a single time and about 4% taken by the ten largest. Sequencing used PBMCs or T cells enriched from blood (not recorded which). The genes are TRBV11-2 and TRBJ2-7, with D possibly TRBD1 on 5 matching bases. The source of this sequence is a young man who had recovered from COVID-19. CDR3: CASSLVFTGISYEQYF. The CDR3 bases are TGTGCCAGCAGCTTAGTCTTTACAGGTATCTCCTACGAGCAGTACTTC.